One sample yielded the 30 T cell receptor beta chains listed below, sequenced in a study of Tregs in tolerant kidney transplant recipients. The assay was immunoSEQ multiplex PCR, and TCRdb's table has in-frame clones only and misses some. Its table lists 25,000 to 35,000 clones. The sample in question was CD8+ T cells from blood, obtained before the transplant. The source of these receptors is a human donor who received a combined kidney and bone marrow transplant.

About this clone itself: The sequence runs out 3 residues before the end of the CDR3; the remainder is reconstructed from the germline J gene. The rearrangement links TRBV19 to TRBJ2-1, with 7 bases fitting TRBD1. The germline CDR1 and CDR2 sequences are LNHDA and SQIVND (reference sequence). The length of the CDR3 is 11 residues. V dropped 4 bases and J dropped 9; count of bases not matched to a gene: 0. CDR3 DNA (partial): TGTGCCAGTAGTACAGGGGGTGAG. Amino acid sequence: CASSTGGE. Given in full, the CDR3 is CASSTGGEQFF.

As regards this clone: The DNA ends 3 residues before the CDR3 does, and the rest of the CDR3 is filled in from the germline J gene. This chain uses TRBV30 with TRBJ2-3; 8 positions agree with TRBD2. The germline CDR1 and CDR2 sequences are GTSNPN and SVGIG (reference sequence). The CDR3 totals 14 residues. V was clipped by 7 bases and J by 0 bases; unmatched bases: 6. CDR3 DNA, as far as it was read: TGTGCCTCACTAGCGGTGACTAGCACAGATACG. Translating it yields CASLAVTSTDT. In full, the CDR3 is CASLAVTSTDTQYF.

Of note for this clone: The CDR3 extends 3 residues past the end of the read, so its final part is completed from the germline J gene. The rearrangement uses TRBV29-1 and TRBJ2-3; 9 positions match TRBD2. This CDR3 spans 16 amino acids. With 3 bases clipped from V and 0 bases from J, the junction kept 7 bases outside the gene matches. From germline, CDR1 is SQVTM and CDR2 ANQGSEA. The chain's CDR3 is CSVDPTSGQSTDTQYF. The covered CDR3 bases are TGCAGCGTTGACCCGACTAGCGGACAAAGCACAGATACG.

Concerning this clone: The read falls 3 residues short of the CDR3 end, and the missing part is taken from the germline J gene. The chain couples TRBV7-9 to TRBJ1-2, with D possibly being TRBD1 (6 bases). Germline assignment: CDR1 SEHNR and CDR2 FQNEAQ (reference sequence). The V end lost 5 bases, the J end lost 4 bases, and 11 bases lay between the germline ends. This CDR3 region has 13 residues. Incomplete CDR3 DNA: TGTGCCAGCAGCCCCCCGGACAGCTATGGC. Translation: CASSPPDSYG. The whole CDR3 is CASSPPDSYGYTF.

As concerns this clone: The CDR3 extends 3 residues past the end of the read, so its final part is completed from the germline J gene. The genes are TRBV13 and TRBJ2-3; 8 bases align to TRBD2. Germline values: CDR1 PRHDT, CDR2 FYEKMQ (reference sequence). Unmatched junction bases numbered 9, after V lost 8 bases and J lost 2 bases. This CDR3 has 15 residues. The CDR3 loop reads CASGVRGGFTDTQYF. The covered CDR3 bases are TGTGCCAGCGGCGTTCGGGGGGGTTTCACAGATACG.

As for this clone: The read falls 3 residues short of the CDR3 end, and the missing part is taken from the germline J gene. The V call is TRBV6-2 or TRBV6-3, the J call TRBJ1-1; the D gene is possibly TRBD1 (6 bases). The CDR3 sequence is 16 residues long. Trimming cost V 9 bases and J 3 bases, with 23 bases left between them. Germline V CDR1 and CDR2: MNHEY, SVGEGT. The CDR3 sequence is CASLTLGQGFDTEAFF. CDR3 DNA (partial): TGTGCCAGTCTGACCTTGGGGCAGGGGTTCGACACTGAA.

With respect to this clone: The CDR3 is cut off 3 residues early in the read; its end comes from the germline J gene. This chain connects TRBV2 to TRBJ2-1; tentatively, D is TRBD1 or TRBD2 (5 bases each). V was shortened by 1 base and J by 4 bases, with 14 bases between the two germline ends. Germline V gene data show CDR1 as SNHLY and CDR2 as FYNNEI. This CDR3 is built from 16 residues. The CDR3 bases that were read are TGTGCCAGCAGTGAAGACGGGATGGGGCTTTACAATGAG. Protein: CASSEDGMGLYNE. The CDR3 as a whole reads CASSEDGMGLYNEQFF.

As concerns this clone: The CDR3 end falls 3 residues outside the read, so it is completed with the germline J gene. The J gene is TRBJ1-1, the V gene TRBV6-2 or TRBV6-3; D is perhaps TRBD1 (5 bases). Germline V gene lookup returns CDR1 MNHEY and CDR2 SVGEGT. This CDR3 has 15 residues. The V end was cut by 5 bases, the J end by 4 bases, with 17 bases between. CDR3 DNA, as far as it was read: TGTGCCAGCAGTCCCCCGCGGGGCGGGTTCACTGAA. The encoded protein is CASSPPRGGFTE. The complete CDR3 reads CASSPPRGGFTEAFF.

About this clone: The observed sequence ends 3 residues before the CDR3 terminus, with the missing tail filled in from the germline J gene. V and J are TRBV19 and TRBJ1-4, with 8 bases aligning to TRBD1. The junction had 6 bases not matched to a gene; V was cut back by 6 bases and J by 0 bases. Germline V gene sequence: CDR1 LNHDA, CDR2 SQIVND (reference sequence). The CDR3 is 16 amino acids. The DNA read from the CDR3 is TGTGCCAGTAGAATCCAGGGGGCGGCAACTAATGAAAAA. Its translation is CASRIQGAATNEK. In full, the CDR3 reads CASRIQGAATNEKLFF. The variable domain in full, with the rest retrieved from reference TRBV19 and TRBJ1-4, is DGGITQSPKYLFRKEGQNVTLSCEQNLNHDAMYWYRQDPGQGLRLIYYSQIVNDFQKGDIAEGYSVSREKKESFPLTVTSAQKNPTAFYLCASRIQGAATNEKLFFGSGTQLSVL.

On this clone itself: With the read ending 3 residues before the CDR3 end, the germline J gene is used to fill in that end. The chain has TRBV13 and TRBJ2-5; TRBD2 agrees at 8 bases. V lost 1 base and J lost 6; bases outside the gene matches: 7. Looked up from germline, CDR1 is PRHDT and CDR2 is FYEKMQ (reference sequence). The CDR3 is made up of 15 amino acids. The CDR3 bases that were read are TGTGCCAGCAGCTTAGCGGGGGGACTAGAGAAGACC. It translates to CASSLAGGLEKT. The CDR3 as a whole reads CASSLAGGLEKTQYF.

Concerning this clone: The read halts 3 residues ahead of the CDR3 end, with the missing end drawn from the germline J gene. The chain combines TRBV19 with TRBJ2-7; TRBD1 agrees at 7 bases. Germline-derived CDR1 and CDR2 are LNHDA and SQIVND (reference sequence). The trim removed 6 bases at V and 1 base at J, leaving 9 bases unmatched. This CDR3 is built from 15 residues. The CDR3 sequence: CASRGEGASSYEQYF. The part of the CDR3 DNA that was read is TGTGCCAGTAGAGGAGAGGGGGCTAGTTCCTACGAG.

A note on this clone: The read comes to an end 3 residues before the CDR3 does, leaving the germline J gene to fill in the end. The chain carries TRBV7-8 and TRBJ1-1, with a possible D match to TRBD1 (5 bases). The CDR3 runs to 16 residues. Between the trimmed V and J ends, which lost 0 bases and 6 bases, there was a span of 17 bases. In germline, CDR1 is SGHVS, CDR2 FQNEAQ. CDR3 DNA (partial): TGTGCCAGCAGCTTAGCCTCGGGTGGGGCCCCCCCTGAA. Its protein is CASSLASGGAPPE. The entire CDR3 reads CASSLASGGAPPEAFF.

A note on this clone: The read falls 3 residues short of the CDR3 end, and the missing part is taken from the germline J gene. This chain uses TRBV6-4 with TRBJ1-2, with unresolved D. V gave up 0 bases and J gave up 4 bases, with 12 bases separating them. Looked up from germline, CDR1 is MRHNA and CDR2 is SNTAGT. This CDR3 comprises 15 residues. Incomplete CDR3 DNA: TGTGCCAGCAGTGACTCGAATGCGGCCATCTATGGC. It specifies CASSDSNAAIYG. The complete CDR3 protein is CASSDSNAAIYGYTF.

Concerning this clone itself: The CDR3 is cut off 3 residues early in the read; its end comes from the germline J gene. The chain has TRBV19 and TRBJ2-7; 10 bases map to TRBD1. The CDR3 contains 12 residues. Germline-derived CDR1 and CDR2 are LNHDA and SQIVND (reference sequence). After removal of 7 bases from V and 5 bases from J, the junction contained 2 bases not matched to a gene. The CDR3 DNA, read in part, is TGTGCCAGTACCGGGACAGGGGACGAG. It codes for CASTGTGDE. The entire CDR3 protein reads CASTGTGDEQYF.

For this clone: The read comes to an end 3 residues before the CDR3 does, leaving the germline J gene to fill in the end. The V gene is TRBV30, the J gene TRBJ2-2; D may be TRBD1 (6 bases). V was cut by 0 bases and J by 1 base, with 9 bases left in between. Germline V gene sequence: CDR1 GTSNPN, CDR2 SVGIG (reference sequence). CDR3 size: 15 residues. The CDR3: CAWSVQGMNTGELFF. The part of the CDR3 DNA that was read is TGTGCCTGGAGTGTCCAGGGGATGAACACCGGGGAG.

In regard to this clone: Read sequence stops 3 residues before the CDR3 end, and the germline J gene provides the missing end. This chain connects TRBV7-9 to TRBJ2-7; no clear D. The length of the CDR3 is 15 residues. Trimming left V 1 base short and J 0 bases short, with 10 bases between. Looked up from germline, CDR1 is SEHNR and CDR2 is FQNEAQ (reference sequence). The CDR3 reads CASSLVISASYEQYF. Incomplete CDR3 DNA: TGTGCCAGCAGCTTAGTGATAAGCGCCTCCTACGAG.

Concerning this clone: The read ends 3 residues before the CDR3 terminus; that terminus is restored from the germline J gene. The rearrangement uses TRBV7-6 and TRBJ1-6, with a tentative D call TRBD1 (5 bases). Germline lookup yields CDR1 SGHVS and CDR2 FNYEAQ. The V end lost 7 bases, the J end lost 9 bases, and 16 bases lay between the germline ends. The CDR3 runs 14 residues. The CDR3 bases that were read are TGTGCCAGCACCCCAGCTGGGGCAGGTTCACCC. It encodes CASTPAGAGSP. The full CDR3 is CASTPAGAGSPLHF.

The sequenced part of the CDR3 DNA is TGTGCCAGTAGTGTAGGGACTACCTACAATGAG. It codes for CASSVGTTYNE. The full CDR3 protein is CASSVGTTYNEQFF. This chain uses TRBV19 with TRBJ2-1; 7 nucleotides agree with TRBD2. The CDR3 end lies 3 residues beyond the end of the read and is filled in from the germline J gene. V lost 5 bases and J lost 2; bases outside the gene matches: 3. The CDR3 length is 14 residues. The germline CDR1 and CDR2 sequences are LNHDA and SQIVND (reference sequence). Together with reference TRBV19 and TRBJ2-1, the CDR3 gives the full variable domain: DGGITQSPKYLFRKEGQNVTLSCEQNLNHDAMYWYRQDPGQGLRLIYYSQIVNDFQKGDIAEGYSVSREKKESFPLTVTSAQKNPTAFYLCASSVGTTYNEQFFGPGTRLTVL.

A word on this clone: The CDR3 extends 3 residues past the end of the read, so its final part is completed from the germline J gene. This chain links TRBV11-2 with TRBJ2-7, with a tentative D call TRBD1 (6 bases). The CDR3 extends over 15 amino acids. Trimming stripped 5 bases from V and 3 bases from J, with 17 bases between. The germline V gene encodes CDR1 SGHAT and CDR2 FQNNGV. The CDR3 bases that were read are TGTGCCAGCAGCAGACACAGGGTATATGACTACGAG. The encoded protein is CASSRHRVYDYE. The whole CDR3 sequence is CASSRHRVYDYEQYF. Full variable domain (remainder filled in from reference TRBV11-2 and TRBJ2-7): EAGVAQSPRYKIIEKRQSVAFWCNPISGHATLYWYQQILGQGPKLLIQFQNNGVVDDSQLPKDRFSAERLKGVDSTLKIQPAKLEDSAVYLCASSRHRVYDYEQYFGPGTRLTVT.

Notes on this clone: Sequencing ends 3 residues short of the CDR3 end; the germline J gene provides the rest. The chain combines TRBV19 with TRBJ2-7; D may match TRBD1 or TRBD2 (5 bases each). The V end lost 6 bases, the J end lost 3 bases, and 12 bases lay between the germline ends. Looked up from germline, CDR1 is LNHDA and CDR2 is SQIVND (reference sequence). CDR3 length: 13 residues. CDR3 protein: CASRRGAGYEQYF. Partial CDR3 DNA: TGTGCCAGTAGGCGAGGGGCAGGCTACGAG.

Turning to this clone: The missing CDR3 end, 3 residues past where the read stops, is filled in from the germline J gene. The V and J genes are TRBV5-1 and TRBJ2-1; D unresolved. The V gene's germline CDR1 is SGHRS and CDR2 YFSETQ. V lost 0 bases and J 0 bases, leaving 13 bases between the germline ends. This CDR3 contains 17 residues. The covered CDR3 bases are TGCGCCAGCAGCTTGGCCACGAGCCGCCTCTCCTACAATGAG. It yields the protein CASSLATSRLSYNE. The whole CDR3 sequence is CASSLATSRLSYNEQFF.

For this clone: The sequence runs out 3 residues before the end of the CDR3; the remainder is reconstructed from the germline J gene. The J gene is TRBJ2-7, the V gene TRBV7-9; no clear D gene. V lost 10 bases, J lost 5 bases, and 18 bases lay in between. CDR1 and CDR2 (germline): SEHNR, FQNEAQ (reference sequence). This CDR3 contains 13 residues. The DNA read from the CDR3 is TGTGCCATCGAAACGTTGGCGGCCGACGAG. As protein: CAIETLAADE. The CDR3 as a whole reads CAIETLAADEQYF.

To note about this clone: The read ends 3 residues before the CDR3 terminus; that terminus is restored from the germline J gene. This chain uses TRBV19 with TRBJ2-1; no reliable D call. Germline V gene sequence: CDR1 LNHDA, CDR2 SQIVND (reference sequence). V shed 1 base and J shed 3 bases, with 10 bases lying between them. The CDR3 spans 15 residues. The CDR3 region is CASSIGTDFYNEQFF. The sequenced CDR3 bases are TGTGCCAGTAGTATAGGAACCGACTTCTACAATGAG.

On this clone: The sequence runs out 3 residues before the end of the CDR3; the remainder is reconstructed from the germline J gene. J is TRBJ1-3 and V is TRBV7-6; the match to TRBD1 covers 7 bases. Germline CDR1 is SGHVS and CDR2 is FNYEAQ. The CDR3 is made up of 15 amino acids. Unmatched junction bases numbered 8, after V lost 5 bases and J lost 4 bases. The part of the CDR3 DNA that was read is TGTGCCAGCAGCCCCGGTACAGGGGCCGGAAACACC. Translating it yields CASSPGTGAGNT. The complete CDR3 sequence is CASSPGTGAGNTIYF.

A note on this clone: Read sequence stops 3 residues before the CDR3 end, and the germline J gene provides the missing end. V is TRBV6-2 or TRBV6-3 and J is TRBJ2-2; 7 positions match TRBD2. Unmatched junction bases numbered 9, after V lost 0 bases and J lost 8 bases. This CDR3 is 16 amino acids long. The germline gives CDR1 MNHEY, CDR2 SVGEGT. CDR3 region: CASSYSASGIPGELFF. The CDR3 DNA, read in part, is TGTGCCAGCAGTTACTCGGCTAGCGGTATTCCTGGGGAG.

The chain's CDR3 is CSVGGRGETQYF. The sequenced part of the CDR3 DNA is TGCAGTGTTGGTGGGAGGGGAGAGACC. The V call is TRBV20-1, the J call TRBJ2-5, with TRBD2 identical over 7 bases. The sequenced fragment ends 3 residues before the CDR3 boundary, so the rest is inferred from the germline J gene. Germline loops: CDR1 DFQATT, CDR2 SNEGSKA (reference sequence). V was clipped by 7 bases and J by 4 bases; unmatched bases: 6. The CDR3 contains 12 residues.

Of note for this clone: The read halts 3 residues ahead of the CDR3 end, with the missing end drawn from the germline J gene. This chain links TRBV13 with TRBJ1-1, with a weak D call TRBD1 (6 bases). The CDR3 consists of 18 residues. The germline V gene has CDR1 PRHDT and CDR2 FYEKMQ (reference sequence). Trimming stripped 4 bases from V and 0 bases from J, with 21 bases between. The CDR3 is CASSSQTGFGDMNTEAFF. Incomplete CDR3 DNA: TGTGCCAGCAGCTCCCAGACAGGCTTTGGGGACATGAACACTGAA.

Worth noting for this clone: From the germline J gene comes the end of the CDR3, since the read stops 3 residues before it. The chain employs TRBV6-1 and TRBJ1-1; D perhaps matches TRBD1 (6 bases). Per germline, CDR1 MNHNS and CDR2 SASEGT. The CDR3 is 12 residues long. The CDR3 protein is CASSAGTSEAFF. CDR3 DNA, as far as it was read: TGTGCCAGCAGTGCTGGGACATCGGAA.

Worth noting for this clone: Sequencing ends 3 residues short of the CDR3 end; the germline J gene provides the rest. The chain carries TRBV10-3 and TRBJ2-5; D may correspond to TRBD1 or TRBD2 (6 bases each). The CDR3 is 14 amino acids. V was trimmed by 6 bases and J by 5 bases, leaving 16 bases between them. Looked up from germline, CDR1 is ENHRY and CDR2 is SYGVKD. The CDR3 loop is CAIRTNREDETQYF. The part of the CDR3 DNA that was read is TGTGCCATCAGGACTAACAGGGAGGACGAGACC.

CDR3 amino acids: CASSYSSPDTLNYGYTF. The sequenced CDR3 bases are TGTGCCAGCAGTTATAGCTCTCCGGACACCCTTAACTATGGC. The rearrangement uses TRBV6-2 or TRBV6-3 and TRBJ1-2; D possibly corresponds to TRBD1 (5 bases). The read ends 3 residues early relative to the CDR3; the germline J gene fills the gap. V was trimmed by 3 bases and J by 1 base, leaving 18 bases between them. The CDR3 totals 17 residues. In germline, CDR1 is MNHEY, CDR2 SVGEGT.